This TCR beta chain was sequenced for a study of control samples from healthy donors and cancer patients. Some clones are missing from TCRdb's copy, which holds only in-frame ones; the method was immunoSEQ multiplex PCR. This table has around 130,000 clones, 75% to 95% appearing once. J gave up 0 bases and V 6 bases, and 9 bases lay outside the gene matches. This CDR3 has 17 amino acids. CDR1 LNHNV and CDR2 YYDKDF come from the germline V gene (reference sequence). Source material: blood. The genes are TRBV15 and TRBJ1-4; 8 bases are shared with TRBD1. The clonotype comes from a man aged 18 to 30 in good health. The chain's CDR3 is CATSTSGQGPTNEKLFF. The CDR3 DNA sequence: TGTGCCACCAGTACGTCCGGACAGGGTCCAACTAATGAAAAACTGTTTTTT.